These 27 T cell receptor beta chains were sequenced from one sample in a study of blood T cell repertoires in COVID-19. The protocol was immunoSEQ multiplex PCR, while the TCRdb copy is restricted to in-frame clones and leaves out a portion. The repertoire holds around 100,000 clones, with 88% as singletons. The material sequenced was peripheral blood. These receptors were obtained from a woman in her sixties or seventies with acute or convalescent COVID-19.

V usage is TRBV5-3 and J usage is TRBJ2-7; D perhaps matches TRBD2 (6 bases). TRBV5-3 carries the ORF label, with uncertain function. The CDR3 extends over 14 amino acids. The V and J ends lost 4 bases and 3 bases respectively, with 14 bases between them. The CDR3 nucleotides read TGTGCCAGAAGCCTGACTAGTGGGGGCTACGAGCAGTACTTC. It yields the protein CARSLTSGGYEQYF.

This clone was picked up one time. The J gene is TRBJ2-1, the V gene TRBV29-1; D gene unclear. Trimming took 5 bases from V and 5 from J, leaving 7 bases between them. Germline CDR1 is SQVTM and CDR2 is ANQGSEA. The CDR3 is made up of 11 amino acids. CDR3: CSVNKNNEQFF. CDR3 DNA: TGCAGCGTTAATAAAAACAATGAGCAGTTCTTC.

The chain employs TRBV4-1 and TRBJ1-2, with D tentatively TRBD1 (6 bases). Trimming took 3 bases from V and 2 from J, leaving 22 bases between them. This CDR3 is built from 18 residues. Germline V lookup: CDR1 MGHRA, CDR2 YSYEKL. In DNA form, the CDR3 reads TGCGCCAGCAGCCAGCCGGACAGCATGGGGGACCGCAACTATGGCTACACCTTC. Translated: CASSQPDSMGDRNYGYTF.

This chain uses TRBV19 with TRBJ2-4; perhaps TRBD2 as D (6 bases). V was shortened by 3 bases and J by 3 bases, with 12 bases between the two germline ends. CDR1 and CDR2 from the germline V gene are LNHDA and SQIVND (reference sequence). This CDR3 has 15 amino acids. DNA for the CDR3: TGTGCCAGTAGTATCCATGGAGGGGACAAAAACATTCAGTACTTC. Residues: CASSIHGGDKNIQYF.

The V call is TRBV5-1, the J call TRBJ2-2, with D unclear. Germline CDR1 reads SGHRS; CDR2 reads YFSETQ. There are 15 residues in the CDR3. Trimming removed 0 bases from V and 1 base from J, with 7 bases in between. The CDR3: CASSLAAVNTGELFF. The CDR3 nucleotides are TGCGCCAGCAGCTTGGCCGCAGTGAACACCGGGGAGCTGTTTTTT.

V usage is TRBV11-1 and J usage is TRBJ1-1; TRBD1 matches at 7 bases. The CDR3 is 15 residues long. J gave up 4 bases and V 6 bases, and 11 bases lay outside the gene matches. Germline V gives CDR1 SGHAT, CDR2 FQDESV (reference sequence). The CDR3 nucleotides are TGTGCCAGCAGAGCGGAAAGGGGGCGAAGCACTGAAGCTTTCTTT. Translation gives CASRAERGRSTEAFF. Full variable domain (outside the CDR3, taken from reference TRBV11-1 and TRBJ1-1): EAEVAQSPRYKITEKSQAVAFWCDPISGHATLYWYRQILGQGPELLVQFQDESVVDDSQLPKDRFSAERLKGVDSTLKIQPAELGDSAMYLCASRAERGRSTEAFFGQGTRLTVV.

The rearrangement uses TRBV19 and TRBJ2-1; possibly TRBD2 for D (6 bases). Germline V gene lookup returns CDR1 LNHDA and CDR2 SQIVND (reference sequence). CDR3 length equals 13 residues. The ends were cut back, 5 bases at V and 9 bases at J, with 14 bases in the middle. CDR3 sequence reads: CASSPRLVIEQFF. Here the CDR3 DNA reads TGTGCCAGTAGTCCAAGACTAGTGATTGAGCAGTTCTTC.

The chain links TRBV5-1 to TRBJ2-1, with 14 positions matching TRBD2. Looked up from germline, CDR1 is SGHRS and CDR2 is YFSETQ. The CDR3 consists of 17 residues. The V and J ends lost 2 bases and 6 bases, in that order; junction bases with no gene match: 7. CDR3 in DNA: TGCGCCAGCAGCTTAGGGACTAGCGGGAGTAGCGGCAATGAGCAGTTCTTC. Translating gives CASSLGTSGSSGNEQFF.

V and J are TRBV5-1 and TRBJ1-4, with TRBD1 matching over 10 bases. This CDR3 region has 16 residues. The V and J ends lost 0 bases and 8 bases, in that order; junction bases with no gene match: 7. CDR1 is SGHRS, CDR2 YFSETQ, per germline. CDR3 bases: TGCGCCAGCAGCTTGGCGGGGACAGGGGATCAGGAAAAACTGTTTTTT. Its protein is CASSLAGTGDQEKLFF.

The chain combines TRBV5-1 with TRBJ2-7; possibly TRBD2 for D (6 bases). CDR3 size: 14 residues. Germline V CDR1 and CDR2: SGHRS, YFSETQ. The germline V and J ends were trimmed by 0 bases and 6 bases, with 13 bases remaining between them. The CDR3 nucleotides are TGCGCCAGCAGCTTGGACTCCGGGACTTCCGAGCAGTACTTC. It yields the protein CASSLDSGTSEQYF.

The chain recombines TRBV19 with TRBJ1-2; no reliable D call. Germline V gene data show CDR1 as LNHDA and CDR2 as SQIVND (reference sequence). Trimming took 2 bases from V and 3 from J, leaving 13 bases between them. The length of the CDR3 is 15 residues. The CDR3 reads CASSIRRARDYGYTF. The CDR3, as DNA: TGTGCCAGTAGTATACGTAGGGCGCGGGACTATGGCTACACCTTC.

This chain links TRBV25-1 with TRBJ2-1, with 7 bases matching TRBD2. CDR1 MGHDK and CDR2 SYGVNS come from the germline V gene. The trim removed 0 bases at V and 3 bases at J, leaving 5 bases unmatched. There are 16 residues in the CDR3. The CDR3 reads CASSEYTSGNYNEQFF. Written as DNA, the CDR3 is TGTGCCAGCAGTGAATATACCAGCGGGAACTACAATGAGCAGTTCTTC.

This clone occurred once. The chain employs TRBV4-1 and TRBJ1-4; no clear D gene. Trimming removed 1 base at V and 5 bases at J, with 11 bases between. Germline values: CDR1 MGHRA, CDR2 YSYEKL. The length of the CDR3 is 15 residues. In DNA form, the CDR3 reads TGCGCCAGCAGCCAAGGAGAGTGGTTGAATGAAAAACTGTTTTTT. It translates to CASSQGEWLNEKLFF.

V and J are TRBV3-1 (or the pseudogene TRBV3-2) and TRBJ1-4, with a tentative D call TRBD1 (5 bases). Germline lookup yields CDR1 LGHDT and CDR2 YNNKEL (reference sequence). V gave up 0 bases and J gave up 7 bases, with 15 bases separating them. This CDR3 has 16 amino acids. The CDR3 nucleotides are TGTGCCAGCAGCCAAGACCCCGGGGGTCCGGGTGAAAAACTGTTTTTT. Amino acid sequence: CASSQDPGGPGEKLFF.

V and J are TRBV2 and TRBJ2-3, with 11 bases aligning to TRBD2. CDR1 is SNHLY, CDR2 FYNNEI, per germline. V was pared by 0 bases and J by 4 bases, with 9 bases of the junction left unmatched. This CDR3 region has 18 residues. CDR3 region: CASSEALAGGPFADTQYF. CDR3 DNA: TGTGCCAGCAGTGAAGCCTTAGCGGGAGGGCCATTCGCAGATACGCAGTATTTT.

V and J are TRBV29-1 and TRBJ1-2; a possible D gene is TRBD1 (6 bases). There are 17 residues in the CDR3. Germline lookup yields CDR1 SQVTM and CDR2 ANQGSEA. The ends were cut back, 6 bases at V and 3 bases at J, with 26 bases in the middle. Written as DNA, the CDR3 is TGCAGCGTCGCAACGGATGGCAGACGAGGGGGTCACTATGGCTACACCTTC. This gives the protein CSVATDGRRGGHYGYTF.

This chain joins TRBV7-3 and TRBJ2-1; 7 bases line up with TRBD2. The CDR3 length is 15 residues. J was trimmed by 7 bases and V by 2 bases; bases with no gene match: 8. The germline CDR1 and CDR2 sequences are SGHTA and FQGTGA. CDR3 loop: CASSLAGDTGNEQFF. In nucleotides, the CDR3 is TGTGCCAGCAGCTTAGCGGGAGACACTGGGAATGAGCAGTTCTTC.

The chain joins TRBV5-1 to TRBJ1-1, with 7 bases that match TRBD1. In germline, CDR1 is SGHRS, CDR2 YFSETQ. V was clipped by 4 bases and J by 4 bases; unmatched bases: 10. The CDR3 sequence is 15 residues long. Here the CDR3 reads CASSTPTGVSTEAFF. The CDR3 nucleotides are TGCGCCAGCAGCACGCCAACAGGGGTCTCCACTGAAGCTTTCTTT.

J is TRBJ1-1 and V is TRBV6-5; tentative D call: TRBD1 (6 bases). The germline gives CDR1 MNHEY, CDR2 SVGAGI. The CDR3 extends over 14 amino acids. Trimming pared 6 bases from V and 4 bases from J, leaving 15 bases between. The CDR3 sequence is CASSRNGQTTEAFF. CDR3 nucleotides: TGTGCCAGCAGCCGAAATGGACAGACCACTGAAGCTTTCTTT.

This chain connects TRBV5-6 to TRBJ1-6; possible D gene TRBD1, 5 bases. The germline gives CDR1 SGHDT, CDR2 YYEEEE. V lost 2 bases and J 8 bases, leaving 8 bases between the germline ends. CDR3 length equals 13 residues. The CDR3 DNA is TGTGCCAGCAGCTTTTTCAGGGATTCACCCCTCCACTTT. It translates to CASSFFRDSPLHF.

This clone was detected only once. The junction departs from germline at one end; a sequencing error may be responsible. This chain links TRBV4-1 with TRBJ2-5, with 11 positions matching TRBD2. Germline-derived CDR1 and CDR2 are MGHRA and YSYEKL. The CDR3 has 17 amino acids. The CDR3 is CASSEERLAGIQETQYF. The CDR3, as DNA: TGCGCCAGCAGCGAAGAGAGACTAGCGGGAATCCAAGAGACCCAGTACTTC.

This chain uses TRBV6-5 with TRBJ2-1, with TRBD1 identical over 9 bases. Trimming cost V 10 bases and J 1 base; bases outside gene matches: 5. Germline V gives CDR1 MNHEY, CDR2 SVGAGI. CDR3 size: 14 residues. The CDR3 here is CATWTGVSYNEQFF. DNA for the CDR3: TGTGCCACCTGGACAGGGGTGTCCTACAATGAGCAGTTCTTC.

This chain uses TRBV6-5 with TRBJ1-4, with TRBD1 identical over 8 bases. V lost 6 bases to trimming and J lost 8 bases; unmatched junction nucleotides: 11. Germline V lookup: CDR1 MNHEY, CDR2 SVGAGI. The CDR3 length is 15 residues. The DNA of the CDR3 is TGTGCCAGCAGGCAACAACAGGGGGTCGGGGAAAAACTGTTTTTT. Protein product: CASRQQQGVGEKLFF.

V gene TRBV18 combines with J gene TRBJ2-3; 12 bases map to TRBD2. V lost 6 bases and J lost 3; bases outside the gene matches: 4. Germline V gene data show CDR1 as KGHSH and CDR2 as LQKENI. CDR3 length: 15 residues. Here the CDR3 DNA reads TGTGCCAGCTCTCAACTAGCGGGAGGAACAGATACGCAGTATTTT. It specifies CASSQLAGGTDTQYF.

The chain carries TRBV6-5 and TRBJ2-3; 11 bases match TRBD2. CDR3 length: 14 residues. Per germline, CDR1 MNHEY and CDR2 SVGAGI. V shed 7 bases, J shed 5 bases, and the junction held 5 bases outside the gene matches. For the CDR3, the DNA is TGTGCCAGCACTTTGGGACTAGCGGAAGATACGCAGTATTTT. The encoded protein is CASTLGLAEDTQYF.

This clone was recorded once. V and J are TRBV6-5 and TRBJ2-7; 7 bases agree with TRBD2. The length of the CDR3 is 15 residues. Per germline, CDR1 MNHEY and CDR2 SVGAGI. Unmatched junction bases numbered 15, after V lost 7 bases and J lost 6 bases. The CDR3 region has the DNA TGTGCCAGCATATCTTGCAGGCGGGAGTGCTGCGAGCAGTACGTC. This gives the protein CASISCRRECCEQYV.

DNA for the CDR3: TGTGCCAGCTCCGGGACAGGGGTTCTGAACACTGAAGCTTTCTTT. As protein: CASSGTGVLNTEAFF. This rearrangement joins TRBV18 to TRBJ1-1; 10 nucleotides line up with TRBD1. The trim removed 6 bases at V and 0 bases at J, leaving 4 bases unmatched. CDR3 length: 15 amino acids. Germline V CDR1 and CDR2: KGHSH, LQKENI.